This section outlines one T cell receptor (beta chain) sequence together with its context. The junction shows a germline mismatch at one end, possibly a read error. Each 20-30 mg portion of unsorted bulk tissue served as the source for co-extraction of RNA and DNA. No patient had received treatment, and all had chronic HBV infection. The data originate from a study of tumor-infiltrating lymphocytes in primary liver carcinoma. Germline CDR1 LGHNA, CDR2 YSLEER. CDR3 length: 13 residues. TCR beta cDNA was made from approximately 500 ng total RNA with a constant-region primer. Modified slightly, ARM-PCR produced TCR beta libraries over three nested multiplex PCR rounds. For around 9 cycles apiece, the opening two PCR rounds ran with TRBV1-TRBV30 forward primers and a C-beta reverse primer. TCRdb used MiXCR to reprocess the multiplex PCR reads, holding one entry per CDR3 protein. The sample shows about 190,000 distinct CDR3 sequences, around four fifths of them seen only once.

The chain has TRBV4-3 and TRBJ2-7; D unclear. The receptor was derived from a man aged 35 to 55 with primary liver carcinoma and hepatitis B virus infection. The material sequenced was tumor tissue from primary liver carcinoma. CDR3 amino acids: CANSQEANDEQYF. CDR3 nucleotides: TGCGCCAACAGCCAAGAGGCAAACGACGAGCAGTACTTC.